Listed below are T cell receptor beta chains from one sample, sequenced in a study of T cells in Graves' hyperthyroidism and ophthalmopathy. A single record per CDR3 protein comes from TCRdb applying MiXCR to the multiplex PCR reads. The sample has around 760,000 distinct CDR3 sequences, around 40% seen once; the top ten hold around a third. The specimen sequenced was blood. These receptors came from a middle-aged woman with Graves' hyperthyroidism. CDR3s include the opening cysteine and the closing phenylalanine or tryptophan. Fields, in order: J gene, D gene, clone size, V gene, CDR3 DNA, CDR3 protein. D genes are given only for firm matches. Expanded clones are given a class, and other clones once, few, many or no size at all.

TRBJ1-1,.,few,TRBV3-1,TGTGCCAGCAGCCAACTCTTCAGGAACACTGAAGCTTTCTTT,CASSQLFRNTEAFF
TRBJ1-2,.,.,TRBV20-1,TGCAGTGCTAGAGATGGGGACGGCTACACCTTC,CSARDGDGYTF
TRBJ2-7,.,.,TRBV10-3,TGTGCCATCAGTGACGGTCAGGTGATCTACGAGCAGTACTTC,CAISDGQVIYEQYF
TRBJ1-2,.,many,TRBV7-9,TGTGCCAGCAGCCGGACGGAAGACTATGGCTACACCTTC,CASSRTEDYGYTF
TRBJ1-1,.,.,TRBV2,TGTGCCAGCAGTATGGGGGATGCTCCCACTGAAGCTTTCTTT,CASSMGDAPTEAFF
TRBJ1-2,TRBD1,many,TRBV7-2,TGTGCCAGCAGCCATCCCCCGGGACAGGTGAACTATGGCTACACCTTC,CASSHPPGQVNYGYTF
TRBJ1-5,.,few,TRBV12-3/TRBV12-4,TGTGCCAGCTGGGGGGAGTCTTGGGGCAATCAGCCCCAGCATTTT,CASWGESWGNQPQHF
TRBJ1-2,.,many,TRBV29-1,TGCAGCGTCCTCCAGCCCCAGGGTCACAACTATGGCTACACCTTC,CSVLQPQGHNYGYTF
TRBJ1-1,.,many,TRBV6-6,TGTGCCAGCAGCCTACCGACAGAAGGAACTGAAGCTTTCTTT,CASSLPTEGTEAFF
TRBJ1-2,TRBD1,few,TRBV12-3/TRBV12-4,TGTGCCAGCAGTTACTCGAGGACAGGCCCTAAGCGAGGCTACACCTTC,CASSYSRTGPKRGYTF
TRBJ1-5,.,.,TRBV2,TGTGCCAGCAGTAGACGATGGACGGACTATAGCAATCAGCCCCAGCATTTT,CASSRRWTDYSNQPQHF
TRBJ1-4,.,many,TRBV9,TGTGCCAGCAGCGTAGGGCAGGGGCGAGAAGAAAAACTGTTTTTT,CASSVGQGREEKLFF
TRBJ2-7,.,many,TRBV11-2,TGTGCCAGCAGCCCATTCCGTAGCTGGAGACAGGCCGGATCCTACGAGCAGTACTTC,CASSPFRSWRQAGSYEQYF
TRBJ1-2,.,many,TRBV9,TGTGCCAGCAGCGTAGGGCCTAACTATGGCTACACCTTC,CASSVGPNYGYTF
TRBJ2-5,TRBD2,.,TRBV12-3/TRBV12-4,TGTGCCAGCAGTTTAGGAGGAGAGTGGCTAGCGGTACCAGAGACCCAGTACTTC,CASSLGGEWLAVPETQYF
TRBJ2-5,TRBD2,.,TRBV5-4,TGTGCCAGCAGCTCAACTAAAGCGGGAGTAGAGACCCAGTACTTC,CASSSTKAGVETQYF
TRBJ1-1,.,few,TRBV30,TGTGCCTGGAGTGTACAGGAAGCTTTCTTT,CAWSVQEAFF
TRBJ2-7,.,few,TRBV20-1,TGCAGCGCGCCGGGACGGGACTACGAGCAGTACTTC,CSAPGRDYEQYF
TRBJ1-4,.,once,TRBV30,TGTGCCTGGAGTGTACCAGAAAAACTGTTTTTT,CAWSVPEKLFF
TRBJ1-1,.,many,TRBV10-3,TGTGCCATCAGTGAGATTGGGGATATGAACACTGAAGCTTTCTTT,CAISEIGDMNTEAFF
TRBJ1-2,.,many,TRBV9,TGTGCCAGCAGCGCACGACAGGTTAACTATGGCTACACCTTC,CASSARQVNYGYTF
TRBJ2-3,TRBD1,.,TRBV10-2,TGCGCCAGCAGTGGGGGACAGGGTTATATGCAGTATTTT,CASSGGQGYMQYF
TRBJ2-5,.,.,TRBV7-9,TGTGCCAGCAGCTTATCCCGCCTAGCGAGATTACAAGAGACCCAGTACTTC,CASSLSRLARLQETQYF
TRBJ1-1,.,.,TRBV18,TGTGCCAGCTCACCACTCGACGGCGAAGCTTTCTTT,CASSPLDGEAFF
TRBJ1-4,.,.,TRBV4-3,TGCGCCAGCAGCTCGGGCCTTAATGAAAAACTGTTTTTT,CASSSGLNEKLFF
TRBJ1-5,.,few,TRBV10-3,TGTGCCATCAGTAGAGCAGATAGCAATCAGCCCCAGCATTTT,CAISRADSNQPQHF
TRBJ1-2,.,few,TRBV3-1,TGTGCCAGCAGCCAAGATATCCCCTATGGCTACACCTTC,CASSQDIPYGYTF
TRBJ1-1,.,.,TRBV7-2,TGTGCCAGCAGCTCGGGGATGACTGAAGCTTTCTTT,CASSSGMTEAFF
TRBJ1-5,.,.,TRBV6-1,TGTGCCAGCAGTTACTCCCAGGACGGTCAGCCCCAGCATTTT,CASSYSQDGQPQHF
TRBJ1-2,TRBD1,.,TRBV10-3,TGTGCCATCAGTGACAGCGAGAGCTTAGGACAGGGGCCCCCCCCCTACACCTTC,CAISDSESLGQGPPPYTF
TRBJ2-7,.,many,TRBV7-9,TGTGCCAGCAGCTTAGGCAGGGACAATCAGGACGAGCAGTACTTC,CASSLGRDNQDEQYF
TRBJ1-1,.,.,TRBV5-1,TGCGCCAGCAGCCAATTGGGGGATGGTCGAGTTGGCACTGAAGCTTTCTTT,CASSQLGDGRVGTEAFF
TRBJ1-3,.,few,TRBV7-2,TGTGCCAGCAGCCCCCAATCTGGTACAATATCTGGAAACACCATATATTTT,CASSPQSGTISGNTIYF
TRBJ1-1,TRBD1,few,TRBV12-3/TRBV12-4,TGTGCCAGCAGTTCAAATCAGGGGGGTAAAACTGAAGCTTTCTTT,CASSSNQGGKTEAFF
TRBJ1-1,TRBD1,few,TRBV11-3,TGTGCCAGCAGCCCTGAGACAGGGTGGGACTCTGAAGCTTTCTTT,CASSPETGWDSEAFF
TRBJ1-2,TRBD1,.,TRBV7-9,TGTGCCAGCAGCGCGATTGACAGGGGCCCCCATGGCTACACCTTC,CASSAIDRGPHGYTF
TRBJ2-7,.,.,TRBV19,TGTGCCAGTAGAAGCCCCCGGACAGATTCCTACGAGCAGTACTTC,CASRSPRTDSYEQYF
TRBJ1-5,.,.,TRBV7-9,TGTGCCAGCAGCCGGGTTTTGGAGACCCAGCATTTT,CASSRVLETQHF
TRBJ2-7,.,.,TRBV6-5,TGTGCCAGCAGTTACTCTCGGACAGCTCGAGTCACCTCCTACGAGCAGTACTTC,CASSYSRTARVTSYEQYF
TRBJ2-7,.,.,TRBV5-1,TGTGCCAGCAGCGTAGGGATACCGGTACATCTTGGCGAGCAGTACTTC,CASSVGIPVHLGEQYF
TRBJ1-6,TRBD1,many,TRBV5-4,TGTGCCAGCAGCAAGGTGGGGACAGGGGATAATTCACCCCTCCACTTT,CASSKVGTGDNSPLHF
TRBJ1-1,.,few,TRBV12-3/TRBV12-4,TGTGCCAGCAGTTTGAACCCGGGGGAAGCTTTCTTT,CASSLNPGEAFF
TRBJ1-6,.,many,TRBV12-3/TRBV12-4,TGTGCCAGCCGGTATGACCAGGGGAATTCACCCCTCCACTTT,CASRYDQGNSPLHF
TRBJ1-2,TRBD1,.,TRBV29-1,TGCAGCGTCCTGACAGGGGATAACTATGGCTACACCTTC,CSVLTGDNYGYTF
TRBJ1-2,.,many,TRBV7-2,TGTGCCAGCAGCCCGAGGCCCACACCGACCTCTAACTATGGCTACACCTTC,CASSPRPTPTSNYGYTF
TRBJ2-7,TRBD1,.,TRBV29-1,TGCAGCGTTGAAACCGGGGACAGGGGGTCATACGAGCAGTACTTC,CSVETGDRGSYEQYF
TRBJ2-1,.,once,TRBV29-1,TGCAGCGTGGACGGCGGAGAGGTGTATGAGCAGTTCTTC,CSVDGGEVYEQFF